This TCR beta chain emerged from a study of cytomegalovirus exposure and HLA in healthy donors. Background on the study: The 550 to 800 first-cohort repertoires and the roughly 120 validation repertoires shared the same platform, a later analysis reported. The study, taken as a whole, reports: The study recorded 160 or so TCR beta chains that were cytomegalovirus-associated.

Method: immunoSEQ multiplex PCR; TCRdb's copy keeps in-frame clones and lacks some. There are around 190,000 clones in the sample; around nine tenths occur only once, and approximately 7.7% lies in the top ten. To note about this clone: What it binds is not known.

V lost 0 bases and J lost 3, with 13 bases in between. The germline gives CDR1 SGDLS, CDR2 YYNGEE. The CDR3 has 15 residues. The sequence was collected from a man younger than 40 in good health and CMV-seropositive. This rearrangement joins TRBV9 to TRBJ2-7; D perhaps matches TRBD1 (5 bases). The sequencing input was PBMCs. The CDR3 loop reads CASSVGPNRYYEQYF. The CDR3 nucleotides read TGTGCCAGCAGCGTAGGGCCAAACAGGTACTACGAGCAGTACTTC.